These 9 T cell receptor beta chains share one sample of origin, sequenced in a study of cytomegalovirus exposure and HLA in healthy donors. The PCR had 60 Vbeta and 13 Jbeta primers. Libraries were prepared by immunoSEQ multiplex PCR; TCRdb keeps only in-frame clonotypes and omits some of them. The sample includes some 200,000 clones, about 80% of them seen just once. The sample was PBMCs. These receptors originate from a woman in her twenties or thirties in good health and CMV-seronegative.

The chain recombines TRBV6-5 with TRBJ2-7, with TRBD1 matching 7 bases. CDR3 length: 15 amino acids. V lost 2 bases, J lost 7 bases, and 11 bases stayed unmatched. Germline V lookup: CDR1 MNHEY, CDR2 SVGAGI. DNA for the CDR3: TGTGCCAGCAGTTACCTTTTAAGACAGGGCGGTGAGCAGTACTTC. It encodes CASSYLLRQGGEQYF.

This clone has only one observation. V gene TRBV7-6 combines with J gene TRBJ2-3; 9 bases line up with TRBD2. The junction had 21 bases not matched to a gene; V was cut back by 3 bases and J by 8 bases. This CDR3 has 19 residues. The germline V gene encodes CDR1 SGHVS and CDR2 FNYEAQ. The CDR3 spells CASSFLDRLVAGERGTQYF. The CDR3 coding sequence is TGTGCCAGCAGCTTCCTAGATAGATTAGTAGCGGGAGAACGTGGTACGCAGTATTTT.

V gene TRBV18 combines with J gene TRBJ1-1; 7 positions match TRBD1. The CDR3 loop spans 14 amino acids. Per germline, CDR1 KGHSH and CDR2 LQKENI. Losses at the gene ends were 3 bases for V and 5 bases for J; bases not matched to a gene: 6. The CDR3 coding sequence is TGTGCCAGCTCACCCTCCGGGACAGAGACTGAAGCTTTCTTT. Its translation is CASSPSGTETEAFF.

The chain recombines TRBV6-5 with TRBJ1-3, with 7 bases that match TRBD1. CDR1 is MNHEY and CDR2 is SVGAGI in the germline V gene. V gave up 8 bases and J gave up 0 bases; unmatched junction bases: 7. The CDR3 runs 15 residues. CDR3 bases: TGTGCCAGCGGGAAAACAGGGGTCTCTGGAAACACCATATATTTT. Amino acids: CASGKTGVSGNTIYF.

The chain employs TRBV9 and TRBJ2-2, with 7 positions matching TRBD1. The CDR3 spans 14 residues. Germline assignment: CDR1 SGDLS and CDR2 YYNGEE. The trim removed 2 bases at V and 6 bases at J, leaving 4 bases unmatched. The CDR3 region is CASSVAQGAGELFF. CDR3 in DNA: TGTGCCAGCAGCGTCGCTCAGGGGGCCGGGGAGCTGTTTTTT.

The V and J genes are TRBV7-9 and TRBJ2-5; 11 bases agree with TRBD1. The ends lost 6 bases at V and 4 bases at J; junction bases unmatched: 7. The CDR3 covers 15 residues. Germline V gene lookup returns CDR1 SEHNR and CDR2 FQNEAQ (reference sequence). The CDR3 is CASSSKDRGLETQYF. CDR3 coding DNA: TGTGCCAGCAGTAGTAAGGACAGGGGGCTAGAGACCCAGTACTTC.

The rearrangement joins TRBV6-5 to TRBJ1-6; D unresolved. V lost 0 bases and J lost 10, with 7 bases in between. The CDR3 sequence is 13 residues long. CDR1 is MNHEY and CDR2 is SVGAGI in the germline V gene. The CDR3 loop is CASSYSGRSPLHF. In DNA form, the CDR3 reads TGTGCCAGCAGTTACTCGGGCCGGTCACCCCTCCACTTT.

V is TRBV6-5 and J is TRBJ2-7, with D maybe TRBD1 (6 bases). Looked up from germline, CDR1 is MNHEY and CDR2 is SVGAGI. This CDR3 comprises 12 residues. Between the trimmed V and J ends, which lost 6 bases and 7 bases, there was a span of 13 bases. The CDR3 protein is CASSSQGNEQYF. The CDR3 region has the DNA TGTGCCAGCAGCTCACAGGGAAATGAGCAGTACTTC.

The chain employs TRBV4-3 and TRBJ2-7; TRBD2 agrees at 7 bases. Germline V gives CDR1 LGHNA, CDR2 YSLEER. The CDR3 has 15 residues. With 0 bases clipped from V and 4 bases from J, the junction kept 6 bases outside the gene matches. CDR3 amino acids: CASSQDSGEGYEQYF. CDR3 nucleotides: TGCGCCAGCAGCCAAGATTCCGGGGAGGGTTACGAGCAGTACTTC.